This T cell receptor beta chain comes out of a study of blood T cell repertoires in COVID-19. Study as a whole: There were acute and convalescent COVID-19 samples, and they came from the United States, Italy and Spain.

Germline trimming cut 7 bases from V and 5 bases from J; bases unmatched to any gene: 7. The CDR3 extends over 14 amino acids. From germline, CDR1 is MGHDK and CDR2 SYGVNS. Original analysis: Amplification with reference gene primers provided the estimates of nucleated cell counts. Libraries were prepared by immunoSEQ multiplex PCR; TCRdb keeps only in-frame clonotypes and omits some of them. The V and J calls and clone size were taken over from that table, and D and trimming were inferred from the DNA. The table has fewer than 450,000 clones, less than 95% seen once. The chain joins TRBV25-1 to TRBJ2-1, with 8 bases matching TRBD2. The sequence came from a man between 18 and 29 years old who had recovered from COVID-19. Sequenced: PBMCs or T cells enriched from blood (not recorded which). The CDR3: CASIRSGANNEQFF. The CDR3 nucleotides are TGTGCCAGCATTCGTAGCGGGGCTAACAATGAGCAGTTCTTC.